These T cell receptor beta chains were read from a single sample in a study of blood T cell repertoires in COVID-19. The assay was immunoSEQ multiplex PCR, and TCRdb's table has in-frame clones only and misses some. The top ten hold roughly 1.9% of the sample, which has a few hundred thousand clones, roughly 91% seen once. The sequenced material came from PBMCs or T cells enriched from blood (not recorded which). The receptors were gathered from a woman aged 60 to 75 who had recovered from COVID-19. The CDR3 runs from the conserved cysteine through the conserved F or W. The order of the fields is CDR3 protein, CDR3 DNA, D gene, clone size, V gene, J gene. The D gene is left open where the match is weak. Only some rows state a clone size, as once, few, many or a class for expanded clones.

CDR3 protein: CASSFRVTPYEQYF
CDR3 DNA: TGTGCCAGCAGCTTCCGGGTTACCCCCTACGAGCAGTACTTC
D gene: -
clone size: -
V gene: TRBV3-1/TRBV3-2
J gene: TRBJ2-7

CDR3 protein: CASSMDRDSF
CDR3 DNA: TGTGCCAGCAGCATGGACAGGGACTCGTTC
D gene: TRBD1
clone size: -
V gene: TRBV9
J gene: TRBJ1-2

CDR3 protein: CASSLGGPGTGELFF
CDR3 DNA: TGTGCCAGCAGCTTAGGGGGCCCGGGCACCGGGGAGCTGTTTTTT
D gene: -
clone size: few
V gene: TRBV7-3
J gene: TRBJ2-2

CDR3 protein: CASSKTGTGVRQPQHF
CDR3 DNA: TGTGCCAGCAGTAAGACTGGGACAGGGGTCAGGCAGCCCCAGCATTTT
D gene: TRBD1
clone size: -
V gene: TRBV27
J gene: TRBJ1-5

CDR3 protein: CAISPGSAQPQHF
CDR3 DNA: TGTGCCATCAGCCCCGGGAGTGCTCAGCCCCAGCATTTT
D gene: -
clone size: few
V gene: TRBV10-3
J gene: TRBJ1-5

CDR3 protein: CASSERGGVGTDTQYF
CDR3 DNA: TGTGCCAGCAGCGAGCGGGGCGGAGTCGGCACAGATACGCAGTATTTT
D gene: TRBD2
clone size: once
V gene: TRBV7-3
J gene: TRBJ2-3

CDR3 protein: CASKGIDQPQHF
CDR3 DNA: TGTGCCAGCAAGGGGATAGACCAGCCCCAGCATTTT
D gene: -
clone size: -
V gene: TRBV2
J gene: TRBJ1-5

CDR3 protein: CASSRGGLSLNYGYTF
CDR3 DNA: TGTGCCAGCAGCCGAGGGGGTCTGAGCCTTAACTATGGCTACACCTTC
D gene: -
clone size: -
V gene: TRBV9
J gene: TRBJ1-2

CDR3 protein: CATRDSSTNEKLFF
CDR3 DNA: TGTGCCACGAGGGACAGCTCGACTAATGAAAAACTGTTTTTT
D gene: TRBD1
clone size: -
V gene: TRBV19
J gene: TRBJ1-4

CDR3 protein: CASSVVGRGLDTQYF
CDR3 DNA: TGTGCCAGCAGCGTAGTCGGGAGGGGATTGGATACGCAGTATTTT
D gene: TRBD2
clone size: -
V gene: TRBV9
J gene: TRBJ2-3

CDR3 protein: CASSYNVQNTEAFF
CDR3 DNA: TGTGCCAGCAGTTACAATGTTCAGAACACTGAAGCTTTCTTT
D gene: -
clone size: -
V gene: TRBV6-5
J gene: TRBJ1-1

CDR3 protein: CASSLGRNQPQHF
CDR3 DNA: TGTGCCAGCAGCTTGGGCAGAAATCAGCCCCAGCATTTT
D gene: -
clone size: -
V gene: TRBV7-6
J gene: TRBJ1-5

CDR3 protein: CASRRQGNQPQHF
CDR3 DNA: TGTGCCAGTAGACGACAGGGCAATCAGCCCCAGCATTTT
D gene: -
clone size: -
V gene: TRBV19
J gene: TRBJ1-5

CDR3 protein: CASSGGGQFRTQETQYF
CDR3 DNA: TGTGCCAGCAGTGGCGGGGGACAATTTCGGACCCAAGAGACCCAGTACTTC
D gene: -
clone size: -
V gene: TRBV27
J gene: TRBJ2-5

CDR3 protein: CASTPPGVSEAFF
CDR3 DNA: TGTGCCAGCACCCCCCCCGGGGTTTCCGAAGCTTTCTTT
D gene: -
clone size: -
V gene: TRBV6-5
J gene: TRBJ1-1

CDR3 protein: CASSQDGGGLAGQNEQFF
CDR3 DNA: TGTGCCAGCAGCCAAGATGGGGGAGGACTAGCGGGACAGAATGAGCAGTTCTTC
D gene: TRBD2
clone size: -
V gene: TRBV4-2
J gene: TRBJ2-1

CDR3 protein: CASSVSGVRQPQHF
CDR3 DNA: TGTGCCAGCAGTGTATCCGGGGTCCGGCAGCCCCAGCATTTT
D gene: -
clone size: -
V gene: TRBV27
J gene: TRBJ1-5

CDR3 protein: CASSLAGGNLNEQFF
CDR3 DNA: TGCGCCAGCAGCTTGGCGGGGGGGAACCTCAATGAGCAGTTCTTC
D gene: TRBD2
clone size: -
V gene: TRBV5-1
J gene: TRBJ2-1

CDR3 protein: CASSRDNRDLYGYTF
CDR3 DNA: TGCGCCAGCAGCAGAGATAACAGGGATCTATATGGCTACACCTTC
D gene: -
clone size: -
V gene: TRBV5-1
J gene: TRBJ1-2

CDR3 protein: CASSQPGQGIWGYTF
CDR3 DNA: TGTGCCAGCAGCCAACCGGGACAGGGGATATGGGGCTACACCTTC
D gene: TRBD1
clone size: once
V gene: TRBV7-8
J gene: TRBJ1-2

CDR3 protein: CASSESIDRAYGYTF
CDR3 DNA: TGTGCCAGCAGTGAATCCATAGACAGAGCCTATGGCTACACCTTC
D gene: -
clone size: once
V gene: TRBV6-4
J gene: TRBJ1-2

CDR3 protein: CASSLGGGQPQHF
CDR3 DNA: TGTGCCAGCAGCTTAGGGGGGGGTCAGCCCCAGCATTTT
D gene: -
clone size: -
V gene: TRBV5-6
J gene: TRBJ1-5

CDR3 protein: CASRGQGKNEQYF
CDR3 DNA: TGCGCCAGCAGGGGACAGGGGAAGAACGAGCAGTACTTC
D gene: TRBD1
clone size: -
V gene: TRBV10-2
J gene: TRBJ2-7

CDR3 protein: CASSLRGKAGNEQFF
CDR3 DNA: TGTGCCAGCAGCTTAAGGGGCAAGGCCGGCAATGAGCAGTTCTTC
D gene: -
clone size: -
V gene: TRBV7-8
J gene: TRBJ2-1

CDR3 protein: CAWRLVGASYEQYF
CDR3 DNA: TGTGCCTGGAGGCTTGTGGGGGCTTCCTACGAGCAGTACTTC
D gene: -
clone size: -
V gene: TRBV30
J gene: TRBJ2-7

CDR3 protein: CASSLWPVNTEAFF
CDR3 DNA: TGTGCCAGCAGTTTATGGCCAGTGAACACTGAAGCTTTCTTT
D gene: -
clone size: once
V gene: TRBV28
J gene: TRBJ1-1

CDR3 protein: CASSMRGGQGYEQYF
CDR3 DNA: TGTGCCAGTAGTATGCGAGGCGGACAGGGCTACGAGCAGTACTTC
D gene: TRBD1
clone size: -
V gene: TRBV19
J gene: TRBJ2-7

CDR3 protein: CASSKGQGFTDTQYF
CDR3 DNA: TGTGCCAGCAGCAAGGGACAGGGATTCACAGATACGCAGTATTTT
D gene: TRBD1
clone size: few
V gene: TRBV7-3
J gene: TRBJ2-3

CDR3 protein: CSASSETQYF
CDR3 DNA: TGCAGTGCTAGTTCTGAGACCCAGTACTTC
D gene: -
clone size: once
V gene: TRBV20-1
J gene: TRBJ2-5

CDR3 protein: CASSFTKRTQYF
CDR3 DNA: TGTGCCAGCAGCTTCACCAAGAGAACCCAGTACTTC
D gene: -
clone size: -
V gene: TRBV7-9
J gene: TRBJ2-5

CDR3 protein: CASSYPTLVSDNQPQHF
CDR3 DNA: TGTGCCAGCAGTTACCCGACTTTAGTTAGTGACAATCAGCCCCAGCATTTT
D gene: -
clone size: -
V gene: TRBV6-8
J gene: TRBJ1-5

CDR3 protein: CASSRQGMNTEAFF
CDR3 DNA: TGTGCCAGCAGCCGACAGGGAATGAACACTGAAGCTTTCTTT
D gene: TRBD1
clone size: -
V gene: TRBV9
J gene: TRBJ1-1

CDR3 protein: CASSFRLDGELFF
CDR3 DNA: TGTGCCAGCAGCTTTCGACTAGACGGGGAGCTGTTTTTT
D gene: -
clone size: -
V gene: TRBV11-3
J gene: TRBJ2-2

CDR3 protein: CASSRTAYNSPLHF
CDR3 DNA: TGTGCCAGCAGCCGGACAGCCTATAATTCACCCCTCCACTTT
D gene: -
clone size: -
V gene: TRBV6-5
J gene: TRBJ1-6

CDR3 protein: CASSHGGTPANYGYTF
CDR3 DNA: TGTGCCAGCAGCCATGGGGGGACCCCAGCTAACTATGGCTACACCTTC
D gene: -
clone size: -
V gene: TRBV3-1/TRBV3-2
J gene: TRBJ1-2

CDR3 protein: CASSLVRGNEQFF
CDR3 DNA: TGTGCCAGCAGCTTAGTTAGAGGCAATGAGCAGTTCTTC
D gene: -
clone size: -
V gene: TRBV7-6
J gene: TRBJ2-1

CDR3 protein: CATVQQEGGNIQYF
CDR3 DNA: TGTGCCACCGTACAACAGGAGGGAGGGAACATTCAGTACTTC
D gene: TRBD2
clone size: -
V gene: TRBV11-3
J gene: TRBJ2-4

CDR3 protein: CASSKSTGGQETQYF
CDR3 DNA: TGTGCCAGCAGCAAATCGACAGGGGGCCAAGAGACCCAGTACTTC
D gene: TRBD1
clone size: -
V gene: TRBV7-9
J gene: TRBJ2-5

CDR3 protein: CASSVTGVDYGYTF
CDR3 DNA: TGTGCCAGCAGTGTGACAGGGGTCGACTATGGCTACACCTTC
D gene: TRBD1
clone size: -
V gene: TRBV27
J gene: TRBJ1-2

CDR3 protein: CASSLNSGSDTQYF
CDR3 DNA: TGTGCCAGCAGCTTAAATAGCGGGAGCGATACGCAGTATTTT
D gene: TRBD2
clone size: once
V gene: TRBV11-2
J gene: TRBJ2-3

CDR3 protein: CASSQFGSSGNTIYF
CDR3 DNA: TGTGCTAGTAGTCAATTTGGGAGTTCTGGAAACACCATATATTTT
D gene: -
clone size: -
V gene: TRBV12-5
J gene: TRBJ1-3

CDR3 protein: CASSLGGSSYNEQFF
CDR3 DNA: TGCGCCAGCAGCTTGGGAGGGAGCTCCTACAATGAGCAGTTCTTC
D gene: -
clone size: -
V gene: TRBV5-1
J gene: TRBJ2-1

CDR3 protein: CASQAGSYNEQFF
CDR3 DNA: TGTGCCAGCCAGGCGGGTTCCTACAATGAGCAGTTCTTC
D gene: -
clone size: -
V gene: TRBV6-6
J gene: TRBJ2-1

CDR3 protein: CASSDRAGGTGELFF
CDR3 DNA: TGTGCCAGCAGTGACCGAGCGGGGGGCACCGGGGAGCTGTTTTTT
D gene: TRBD2
clone size: -
V gene: TRBV6-4
J gene: TRBJ2-2

CDR3 protein: CARYSSRNNAGKLFF
CDR3 DNA: TGTGCCAGATATAGTTCCCGAAACAACGCAGGAAAACTGTTTTTT
D gene: -
clone size: few
V gene: TRBV21-1
J gene: TRBJ1-4

CDR3 protein: CASSLALAHTQYF
CDR3 DNA: TGTGCCAGCAGTTTGGCGCTAGCGCATACGCAGTATTTT
D gene: -
clone size: few
V gene: TRBV12-3/TRBV12-4
J gene: TRBJ2-3

CDR3 protein: CASGTDRNTEAFF
CDR3 DNA: TGTGCCAGCGGGACCGACAGGAATACTGAAGCTTTCTTT
D gene: -
clone size: many
V gene: TRBV2
J gene: TRBJ1-1

CDR3 protein: CASSLTATNEKLFF
CDR3 DNA: TGCGCCAGCAGCTTGACAGCAACTAATGAAAAACTGTTTTTT
D gene: -
clone size: few
V gene: TRBV5-1
J gene: TRBJ1-4

CDR3 protein: CASSQDGGGSSYEQYF
CDR3 DNA: TGTGCCAGCAGCCAAGATGGCGGGGGTAGCTCCTACGAGCAGTACTTC
D gene: TRBD2
clone size: -
V gene: TRBV4-2
J gene: TRBJ2-7

CDR3 protein: CASGLSRQGGYGYTF
CDR3 DNA: TGTGCTAGTGGTTTGAGCCGACAGGGAGGCTATGGCTACACCTTC
D gene: TRBD1
clone size: -
V gene: TRBV12-5
J gene: TRBJ1-2

CDR3 protein: CASRLGGQNYGYTF
CDR3 DNA: TGTGCCAGCAGGCTAGGGGGCCAAAACTATGGCTACACCTTC
D gene: TRBD1
clone size: -
V gene: TRBV27
J gene: TRBJ1-2

CDR3 protein: CASSLTGSQETQYF
CDR3 DNA: TGCGCCAGCAGTTTGACCGGGAGCCAAGAGACCCAGTACTTC
D gene: -
clone size: -
V gene: TRBV5-1
J gene: TRBJ2-5

CDR3 protein: CASRTGGSSYEQYF
CDR3 DNA: TGTGCCAGCAGAACAGGGGGGAGCTCCTACGAGCAGTACTTC
D gene: TRBD1
clone size: few
V gene: TRBV13
J gene: TRBJ2-7

CDR3 protein: CASSPWTGGIEAFF
CDR3 DNA: TGCGCCAGCAGCCCATGGACAGGCGGGATCGAAGCTTTCTTT
D gene: TRBD1
clone size: -
V gene: TRBV4-1
J gene: TRBJ1-1

CDR3 protein: CASSIFIDRAGGSNQPQHF
CDR3 DNA: TGTGCCAGTAGTATATTTATAGACAGGGCAGGTGGGAGCAATCAGCCCCAGCATTTT
D gene: TRBD1
clone size: -
V gene: TRBV19
J gene: TRBJ1-5

CDR3 protein: CASSLGSYRETDTQYF
CDR3 DNA: TGTGCCAGCAGCTTGGGGTCATACAGGGAAACAGATACGCAGTATTTT
D gene: -
clone size: -
V gene: TRBV5-4
J gene: TRBJ2-3

CDR3 protein: CASSDVTLYTEAFF
CDR3 DNA: TGTGCCAGCAGTGACGTGACACTTTACACTGAAGCTTTCTTT
D gene: -
clone size: -
V gene: TRBV6-1
J gene: TRBJ1-1

CDR3 protein: CAWTPGPYNEQFF
CDR3 DNA: TGTGCCTGGACCCCGGGTCCCTACAATGAGCAGTTCTTC
D gene: -
clone size: once
V gene: TRBV30
J gene: TRBJ2-1

CDR3 protein: CASSQGTSGSGYTGELFF
CDR3 DNA: TGTGCCAGCAGCCAAGGGACTAGCGGGAGCGGTTACACCGGGGAGCTGTTTTTT
D gene: TRBD2
clone size: once
V gene: TRBV4-2
J gene: TRBJ2-2